The subject of this entry is one T cell receptor beta chain. Its antigen is not known. The investigators split CD4+ cells into a CD45RA+ naive subset and a CD45RA-negative memory subset. This record comes from a study of shared clonotypes between healthy human individuals. Study-wide points: The naive CD4 repertoires of four donors were compared, and around 5% of clonotypes were shared. Only a few donors were included, so the genetic and exposure-history diversity represented was limited. Researchers found naive subsets generally carried larger estimated richness than memory subsets.

The CDR3 contains 15 residues. CDR1 is KGHSH and CDR2 is LQKENI in the germline V gene. The V and J ends lost 3 bases and 0 bases respectively, with 12 bases between them. Profiling relied on immunoSEQ multiplex PCR, and the TCRdb table lists in-frame clones only, not all of them. The sample includes about 510,000 clones, less than 96% of them seen just once. This chain links TRBV18 with TRBJ2-7; D is perhaps TRBD1 or TRBD2 (5 bases each). This receptor was obtained from a woman in her thirties in good health. Sequenced sample: naive CD4+ T cells sorted from blood. Subset denoted: CD45RA+ positively selected. CDR3 amino acids: CASSPFRDGSYEQYF. CDR3 coding DNA: TGTGCCAGCTCACCGTTCAGGGACGGCTCCTACGAGCAGTACTTC.